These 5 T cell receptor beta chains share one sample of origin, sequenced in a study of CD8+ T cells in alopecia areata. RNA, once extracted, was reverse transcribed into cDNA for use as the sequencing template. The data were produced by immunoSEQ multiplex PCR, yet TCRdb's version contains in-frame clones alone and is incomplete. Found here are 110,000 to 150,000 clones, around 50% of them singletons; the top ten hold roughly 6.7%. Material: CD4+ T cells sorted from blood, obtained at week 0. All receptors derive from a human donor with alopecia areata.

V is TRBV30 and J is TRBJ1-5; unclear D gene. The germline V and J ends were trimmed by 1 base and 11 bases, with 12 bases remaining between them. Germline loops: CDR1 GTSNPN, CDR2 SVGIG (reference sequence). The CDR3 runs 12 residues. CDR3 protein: CAWSAGYGSQHF. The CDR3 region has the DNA TGTGCCTGGAGTGCTGGATATGGATCCCAGCATTTT.

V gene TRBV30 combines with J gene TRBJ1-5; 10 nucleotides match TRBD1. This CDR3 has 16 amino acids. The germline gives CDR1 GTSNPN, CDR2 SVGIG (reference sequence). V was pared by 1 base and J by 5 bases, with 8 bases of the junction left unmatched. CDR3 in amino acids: CAWSGPDRGHDQPQHF. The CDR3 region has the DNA TGTGCCTGGAGTGGCCCCGACAGGGGGCATGATCAGCCCCAGCATTTT.

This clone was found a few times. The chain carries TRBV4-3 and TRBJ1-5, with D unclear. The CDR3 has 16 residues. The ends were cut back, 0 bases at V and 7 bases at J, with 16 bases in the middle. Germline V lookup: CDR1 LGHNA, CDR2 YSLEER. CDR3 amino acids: CASSQETTAQGQPQHF. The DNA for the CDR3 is TGCGCCAGCAGCCAAGAGACGACGGCCCAAGGGCAGCCCCAGCATTTT.

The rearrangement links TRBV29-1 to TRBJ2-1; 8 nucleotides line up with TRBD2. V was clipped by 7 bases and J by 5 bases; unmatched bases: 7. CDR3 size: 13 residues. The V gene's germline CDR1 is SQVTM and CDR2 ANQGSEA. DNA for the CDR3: TGCAGCGCCGGGACTAGGGTAAACAATGAGCAGTTCTTC. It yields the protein CSAGTRVNNEQFF.

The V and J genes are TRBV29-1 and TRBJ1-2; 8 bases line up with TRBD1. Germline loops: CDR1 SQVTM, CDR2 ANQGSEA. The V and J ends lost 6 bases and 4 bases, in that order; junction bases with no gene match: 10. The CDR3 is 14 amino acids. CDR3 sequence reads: CSVGDRLKGYGYTF. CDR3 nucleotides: TGCAGCGTGGGGGACAGGCTCAAGGGCTATGGCTACACCTTC.